The rows below give T cell receptor beta chains drawn from one sample of a study of cytotoxic CD8 clonotypes in ibrutinib-treated CLL. The protocol was immunoSEQ multiplex PCR, while the TCRdb copy is restricted to in-frame clones and leaves out a portion. This table has around 140,000 clones, 65% to 85% appearing once. The sequenced sample was PBMCs, obtained after 36 months of ibrutinib treatment. The origin of the receptors is a human donor with chronic lymphocytic leukemia. The CDR3 runs from the conserved cysteine through the conserved F or W. The D gene is left open where the match is weak. Size tells how often a clone was seen (once, few, many) or the class of an expanded clone, and some rows leave it out.

>NA|14|NA|TRBV29-1|TRBJ2-7
TGCAGCGTTGAAGAGGGCCGGACGTCCTACGAGCAGTACTTC
CSVEEGRTSYEQYF
>NA|14|NA|TRBV30|TRBJ1-6
TGTGCCTGGAGTGTGGGGAGGTTATATTCACCCCTCCACTTT
CAWSVGRLYSPLHF
>NA|15|TRBD1|TRBV5-1|TRBJ2-3
TGCGCCAGCAGCTTGATAGGACAGGGCACAGATACGCAGTATTTT
CASSLIGQGTDTQYF
>few|15|TRBD1|TRBV18|TRBJ1-2
TGTGCCAGCTCAGCATCCAGCGGGACAGACTATGGCTACACCTTC
CASSASSGTDYGYTF
>NA|14|NA|TRBV19|TRBJ1-2
TGTGCCAGTAGTTCTGGGACAAAAAACTATGGCTACACCTTC
CASSSGTKNYGYTF
>NA|14|TRBD1|TRBV19|TRBJ1-2
TGTGCCAGTAAAGGGGGCGATACTAACTATGGCTACACCTTC
CASKGGDTNYGYTF
>NA|13|TRBD2|TRBV6-1|TRBJ2-4
TGTGCCAGCATGACTAGCGCGGCGGGCATTCAGTACTTC
CASMTSAAGIQYF
>many|17|TRBD1|TRBV12-5|TRBJ1-1
TGTGCTAGTGGTTCGACCCGACAGGGGGAAGCGAGGACTGAAGCTTTCTTT
CASGSTRQGEARTEAFF
>NA|15|TRBD2|TRBV5-4|TRBJ2-7
TGTGCCAGCAGCTTGGGGACTAGCGAGACTTACGAGCAGTACTTC
CASSLGTSETYEQYF
>few|13|NA|TRBV27|TRBJ2-7
TGTGCCAGCCGTCCGGGGCAGTACTACGAGCAGTACTTC
CASRPGQYYEQYF
>NA|15|NA|TRBV13|TRBJ2-3
TGTGCCAGCAGCTCCCTTTTCAGCAATACAGATACGCAGTATTTT
CASSSLFSNTDTQYF
>NA|16|NA|TRBV11-2|TRBJ2-1
TGTGCCAGCAGCCCCCGACGGATTAGCTCCTACAATGAGCAGTTCTTC
CASSPRRISSYNEQFF
>NA|17|NA|TRBV18|TRBJ1-1
TGTGCCAGCTCACCGATGGACGTCAGTTTGATGAACACTGAAGCTTTCTTT
CASSPMDVSLMNTEAFF
>few|14|TRBD1|TRBV29-1|TRBJ1-1
TGCAGCGTTGAATCAGACAGGGGTATCACTGAAGCTTTCTTT
CSVESDRGITEAFF
>NA|18|NA|TRBV4-2|TRBJ2-7
TGTGCCAGCAGCCAAGATCTAGGATCGGGAACCACGCGATACGAGCAGTACTTC
CASSQDLGSGTTRYEQYF
>once|13|NA|TRBV5-4|TRBJ2-3
TGTGCCAGCAGCTTGGACACCACAGATACGCAGTATTTT
CASSLDTTDTQYF
>NA|18|NA|TRBV18|TRBJ2-2
TGTGCCAGCTCACCTGACTGGGTTGGGACTGTGAACACCGGGGAGCTGTTTTTT
CASSPDWVGTVNTGELFF
>NA|13|NA|TRBV15|TRBJ1-5
TGTGCCACCGCCGGGGCCTCCAATCAGCCCCAGCATTTT
CATAGASNQPQHF
>NA|16|NA|TRBV11-3|TRBJ1-1
TGTGCCAGCAGCTTAGTCCTCGGTGGGCAAAACACTGAAGCTTTCTTT
CASSLVLGGQNTEAFF
>NA|14|TRBD1|TRBV18|TRBJ1-5
TGTGCCAGCTCACTGGGACAGCTCAATCAGCCCCAGCATTTT
CASSLGQLNQPQHF
>few|13|NA|TRBV28|TRBJ1-1
TGTGCCAGCTCTGCCCAGTTGAACACTGAAGCTTTCTTT
CASSAQLNTEAFF
>NA|16|TRBD1|TRBV5-6|TRBJ1-5
TGTGCCAGCAGCCGGGTTGACAGGGGAGGCAATCAGCCCCAGCATTTT
CASSRVDRGGNQPQHF
>NA|12|NA|TRBV9|TRBJ2-2
TGTGCCAGCAGCCGTGGGGGTGGGGAGCTGTTTTTT
CASSRGGGELFF
>NA|13|TRBD1|TRBV27|TRBJ1-5
TGTGCCAGCAGTCCTTGGACAGGGGAGTCCCAGCATTTT
CASSPWTGESQHF
>NA|12|NA|TRBV2|TRBJ1-2
TGTGCCAGCAGTGTGGACAGCTATGGCTACACCTTC
CASSVDSYGYTF
>NA|15|TRBD1|TRBV7-9|TRBJ1-6
TGTGCCAGCAGCCGCGGGACAGGGACCAATTCACCCCTCCACTTT
CASSRGTGTNSPLHF
>NA|19|TRBD2|TRBV7-9|TRBJ2-7
TGTGCCAGCAGCTCCCCTCGGACTAGCGGGAAGGGTAGGGAATACGAGCAGTACTTC
CASSSPRTSGKGREYEQYF
>NA|13|NA|TRBV18|TRBJ2-7
TGTGCCAGCTCACCGACGGAAACCTACGAGCAGTACTTC
CASSPTETYEQYF
>NA|15|TRBD1|TRBV4-1|TRBJ2-2
TGCGCCAGCGCCACGGACAGGGTAGGCACCGGGGAGCTGTTTTTT
CASATDRVGTGELFF
>NA|17|NA|TRBV18|TRBJ1-1
TGTGCCAGCTCACCGAGCCTGTCAGGGCGTTATTCCACTGAAGCTTTCTTT
CASSPSLSGRYSTEAFF
>NA|15|NA|TRBV6-6|TRBJ1-2
TGTGCCAGCAGTTACTCGATATGGGCGGAGGATGGCTACACCTTC
CASSYSIWAEDGYTF
>NA|14|NA|TRBV7-9|TRBJ2-3
TGTGCCAGCAGCTTAAAGGCGGCTAAGGATACGCAGTATTTT
CASSLKAAKDTQYF
>few|13|NA|TRBV5-8|TRBJ1-2
TGTGCCAGCAGCTTGGTTACCGGGTATGGCTACACCTTC
CASSLVTGYGYTF
>NA|15|NA|TRBV4-2|TRBJ2-1
TGTGCCAGCAGCCAAGATCGCGACGGCAACAATGAGCAGTTCTTC
CASSQDRDGNNEQFF
>few|14|TRBD1|TRBV6-1|TRBJ1-1
TGTGCCAGCAGTGAGGCCAGGGGGTTTGATGAAGCTTTCTTT
CASSEARGFDEAFF
>NA|11|NA|TRBV28|TRBJ1-4
TGTGCCAGCAGTTTTAGGGAAAAACTGTTTTTT
CASSFREKLFF
>NA|15|TRBD1|TRBV6-5|TRBJ2-6
TGTGCCAGCCAGACAGGGGGGGTGCTGGCCAACGTCCTGACTTTC
CASQTGGVLANVLTF
>NA|13|NA|TRBV5-1|TRBJ2-7
TGCGCCAGCAGCTTGGGAGGGACCTACGAGCAGTACTTC
CASSLGGTYEQYF
>NA|17|TRBD1|TRBV23-1|TRBJ1-1
TGCGCCAGCAGCCCACGAATATGGACAGGGGGCCCCTGGTCGGCTTTCTTT
CASSPRIWTGGPWSAFF
>NA|10|NA|TRBV29-1|TRBJ1-1
TGCAGCGTTTTGAGGACTGAAGCTTTCTTT
CSVLRTEAFF
>NA|14|NA|TRBV6-5|TRBJ1-5
TGTGCCAGCAGTTACTCTACCACCAATCAGCCCCAGCATTTT
CASSYSTTNQPQHF
>NA|15|NA|TRBV5-1|TRBJ1-3
TGCGCCAGCAGCTTGTATGGGATCTCTGGAAACACCATATATTTT
CASSLYGISGNTIYF
>NA|16|NA|TRBV9|TRBJ2-2
TGTGCCAGCAGCGTAGTGATTTTCGGTGGGACCGGGGAGCTGTTTTTT
CASSVVIFGGTGELFF
>NA|16|TRBD2|TRBV5-6|TRBJ2-5
TGTGCCAGCAGCTTGTGGGGGTCTTCGGGAGGAGAGACCCAGTACTTC
CASSLWGSSGGETQYF
>NA|13|NA|TRBV6-5|TRBJ1-1
TGTGCCAGCAGTGAAGTTTTGAACACTGAAGCTTTCTTT
CASSEVLNTEAFF
>NA|15|TRBD2|TRBV4-1|TRBJ2-7
TGCGCCAGCAGCCAAGAGGCTAGCGGGGCCTACGAGCAGTACTTC
CASSQEASGAYEQYF
>NA|16|NA|TRBV28|TRBJ1-2
TGTGCCAGCAGTTTGGGAGGCAGGATAGCTAACTATGGCTACACCTTC
CASSLGGRIANYGYTF
>NA|16|TRBD2|TRBV30|TRBJ2-7
TGTGCCTGGAGTGTACGTCTAGCGGACCGCTCCTACGAGCAGTACTTC
CAWSVRLADRSYEQYF
>NA|13|NA|TRBV7-2|TRBJ2-7
TGTGCCAGCAGCTCCAGGGCTGCCTACGAGCAGTACTTC
CASSSRAAYEQYF
>once|14|NA|TRBV5-1|TRBJ2-5
TGCGCCAGCAGCTTGGTGGTGAGGGGAGAGACCCAGTACTTC
CASSLVVRGETQYF
>NA|15|NA|TRBV5-1|TRBJ1-6
TGCGCCAGCAGCTCCACAGCGTCCAGGGATTCACCCCTCCACTTT
CASSSTASRDSPLHF
>NA|15|NA|TRBV6-1|TRBJ2-3
TGTGCCAGCCAACTTTTCAACAGGGAGGTAGATACGCAGTATTTT
CASQLFNREVDTQYF
>NA|19|TRBD1|TRBV27|TRBJ2-3
TGTGCCAGCAGTTTATCGACCCCGGACAGGGCTCGGCCCACAGATACGCAGTATTTT
CASSLSTPDRARPTDTQYF
>NA|16|NA|TRBV7-9|TRBJ1-5
TGTGCCAGCAGCTTAGTGGGTGGTGGAGTGGGGCAGCCCCAGCATTTT
CASSLVGGGVGQPQHF
>NA|14|NA|TRBV6-1|TRBJ1-3
TGTGCCAGCAGTGGGAGGTTCTCTGGAAACACCATATATTTT
CASSGRFSGNTIYF
>NA|15|TRBD1|TRBV5-6|TRBJ2-7
TGTGCCAGCAGCTTGCGGCTTACAGGGGTCCACGAGCAGTACTTC
CASSLRLTGVHEQYF